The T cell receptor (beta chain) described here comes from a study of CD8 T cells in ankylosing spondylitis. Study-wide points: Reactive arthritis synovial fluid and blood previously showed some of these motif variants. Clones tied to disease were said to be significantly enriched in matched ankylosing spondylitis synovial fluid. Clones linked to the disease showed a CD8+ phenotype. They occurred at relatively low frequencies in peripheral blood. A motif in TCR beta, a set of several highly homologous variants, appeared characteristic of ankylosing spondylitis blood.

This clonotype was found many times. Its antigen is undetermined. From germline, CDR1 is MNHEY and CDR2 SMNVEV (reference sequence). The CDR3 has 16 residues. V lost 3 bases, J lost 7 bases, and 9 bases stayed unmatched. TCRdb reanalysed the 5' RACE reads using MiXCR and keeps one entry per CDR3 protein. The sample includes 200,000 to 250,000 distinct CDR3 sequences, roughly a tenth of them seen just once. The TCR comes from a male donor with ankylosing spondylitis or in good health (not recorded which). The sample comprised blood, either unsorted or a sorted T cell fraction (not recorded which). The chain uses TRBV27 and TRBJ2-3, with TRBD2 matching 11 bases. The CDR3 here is CASSFTSGGWGNTQYF. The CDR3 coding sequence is TGTGCCAGCAGTTTCACTAGCGGGGGATGGGGGAATACGCAGTATTTT.